This TCR beta chain was recorded in a study of graft-versus-host responses after intestinal transplantation. At the level of the study: Every one of the recipients received anti-thymocyte globulin induction and afterwards took tacrolimus and steroids for roughly 3 years.

Measured with immunoSEQ multiplex PCR; TCRdb has only the in-frame clones, and not every one. The data contain around 40,000 clones, roughly four fifths of them seen just once; the ten biggest clones take up 3.5%. This CDR3 is 14 amino acids long. Trimming took off 6 bases at V and 5 bases at J, with 14 bases between the two ends. Per the germline V gene, CDR1 is SGHVS and CDR2 is FNYEAQ. Broader study findings: Where graft-donor T cell macrochimerism was present, patients had high graft-versus-host to host-versus-graft clonal ratios in allografts.

With respect to this clone: Its antigen is undetermined.

The V call is TRBV7-6, the J call TRBJ2-1, with D possibly TRBD1 on 6 matching bases. Sequencing was performed on PBMCs, taken 1070 days after transplant. This TCR came from a human patient who received an intestinal transplant, so some T cells may come from the graft donor. The DNA for the CDR3 is TGTGCCAGCAGTCCCGCGACAGGTCACAATGAGCAGTTCTTC. It encodes CASSPATGHNEQFF.